The 26 T cell receptor beta chains below were found in one sample sequenced in a study of blood T cell repertoires in COVID-19. TCRdb's copy holds only in-frame clones and misses some; the assay was immunoSEQ multiplex PCR. The table lists 200,000 to 250,000 clones, approximately 80% of them singletons. Sequenced input: peripheral blood. Receptors originate from a woman aged 45 to 65 with acute or convalescent COVID-19.

The gene calls are TRBV28 and TRBJ2-7, with 10 bases identical to TRBD1. The junction had 17 bases not matched to a gene; V was cut back by 8 bases and J by 7 bases. The germline CDR1 and CDR2 sequences are MDHEN and SYDVKM. The CDR3 spans 16 residues. As DNA, the CDR3 is TGTGCCAGCCTTAGGGGCGGGGGGACAGGGGATCGGGAGCAGTACTTC. Protein sequence: CASLRGGGTGDREQYF.

A word on this clone: This specimen includes other DNA sequences encoding the same CDR3. The chain combines TRBV28 with TRBJ1-5; unclear D gene. This CDR3 comprises 11 residues. CDR1 and CDR2 (germline): MDHEN, SYDVKM. V gave up 6 bases and J gave up 5 bases, with 5 bases separating them. CDR3 nucleotide sequence: TGTGCCAGCAGCCCGGATCAGCCCCAGCATTTT. Protein sequence: CASSPDQPQHF.

This chain joins TRBV7-2 and TRBJ2-1; unclear D gene. Germline V lookup: CDR1 SGHTA, CDR2 FQGNSA. The CDR3 has 14 residues. Trimming left V 2 bases short and J 0 bases short, with 5 bases between. The CDR3 coding sequence is TGTGCCAGCAGCTTACACAGCTCCTACAATGAGCAGTTCTTC. Translating it yields CASSLHSSYNEQFF. The whole variable domain, filled in from reference TRBV7-2 and TRBJ2-1, reads GAGVSQSPSNKVTEKGKDVELRCDPISGHTALYWYRQSLGQGLEFLIYFQGNSAPDKSGLPSDRFSAERTGGSVSTLTIQRTQQEDSAVYLCASSLHSSYNEQFFGPGTRLTVL.

The chain uses TRBV7-8 and TRBJ2-2; 7 bases are a match to TRBD2. The CDR3 runs 14 residues. Trimming took 0 bases from V and 5 from J; bases not matched to a gene: 0. Per germline, CDR1 SGHVS and CDR2 FQNEAQ. The CDR3 loop reads CASSLAGGTGELFF. CDR3 nucleotide sequence: TGTGCCAGCAGCTTAGCGGGAGGGACCGGGGAGCTGTTTTTT.

V is TRBV30 and J is TRBJ2-5; 7 positions match TRBD1. There are 14 residues in the CDR3. Germline CDR1 is GTSNPN and CDR2 is SVGIG (reference sequence). V was clipped by 7 bases and J by 2 bases; unmatched bases: 10. CDR3 sequence (DNA): TGTGCCTTGGGCTGGGGACAGCTACAAGAGACCCAGTACTTC. It translates to CALGWGQLQETQYF.

CDR3 amino acids: CASSLSGQGHYGYTF. The CDR3 bases are TGTGCCAGCAGCTTAAGTGGACAGGGTCACTATGGCTACACCTTC. J is TRBJ1-2 and V is TRBV7-3; 8 nucleotides line up with TRBD1. Trimming at V came to 1 base and at J to 3 bases, leaving 4 bases not matched to a gene. Germline CDR1 reads SGHTA; CDR2 reads FQGTGA. This CDR3 comprises 15 residues. Full variable domain (outside the CDR3, taken from reference TRBV7-3 and TRBJ1-2): GAGVSQTPSNKVTEKGKYVELRCDPISGHTALYWYRQSLGQGPEFLIYFQGTGAADDSGLPNDRFFAVRPEGSVSTLKIQRTERGDSAVYLCASSLSGQGHYGYTFGSGTRLTVV.

V and J are TRBV3-1 (or the pseudogene TRBV3-2) and TRBJ1-1; no reliable D call. Trimming pared 4 bases from V and 0 bases from J, leaving 9 bases between. Germline loops: CDR1 LGHDT, CDR2 YNNKEL (reference sequence). The CDR3 is made up of 14 amino acids. The CDR3 nucleotides are TGTGCCAGCAGCCCCCGGGATTTGAACACTGAAGCTTTCTTT. Translating it yields CASSPRDLNTEAFF.

J is TRBJ2-4 and V is TRBV5-4; TRBD2 might be the D (5 bases). Trimming removed 4 bases from V and 4 bases from J, with 9 bases in between. The CDR3 runs to 13 residues. CDR1 SGHNT and CDR2 YYREEE come from the germline V gene (reference sequence). The CDR3 loop is CASSPREKNIQYF. In DNA, the CDR3 is TGTGCCAGCAGCCCCCGGGAAAAAAACATTCAGTACTTC. Full variable domain (missing parts from reference TRBV5-4 and TRBJ2-4): ETGVTQSPTHLIKTRGQQVTLRCSSQSGHNTVSWYQQALGQGPQFIFQYYREEENGRGNFPPRFSGLQFPNYSSELNVNALELDDSALYLCASSPREKNIQYFGAGTRLSVL.

V usage is TRBV5-1 and J usage is TRBJ1-3, with 11 bases matching TRBD1. Germline assignment: CDR1 SGHRS and CDR2 YFSETQ. J gave up 5 bases and V 4 bases, and 11 bases lay outside the gene matches. The CDR3 consists of 17 residues. Here the CDR3 DNA reads TGCGCCAGCAGCGCGGGCCGGACAGGGGGCAACAGAAACACCATATATTTT. Protein: CASSAGRTGGNRNTIYF.

The chain carries TRBV19 and TRBJ1-4; D is unresolved. Trimming took off 6 bases at V and 0 bases at J, with 8 bases between the two ends. Germline assignment: CDR1 LNHDA and CDR2 SQIVND (reference sequence). This CDR3 comprises 14 residues. Here the CDR3 DNA reads TGTGCCAGTAGCCCCGAGGCAACTAATGAAAAACTGTTTTTT. It is translated as CASSPEATNEKLFF.

This chain links TRBV6-4 with TRBJ1-1, with D uncertain. The V gene lost 2 bases and the J gene lost 0 bases, with 10 bases spanning the gap. Germline V gene lookup returns CDR1 MRHNA and CDR2 SNTAGT. The CDR3 is made up of 15 amino acids. CDR3 DNA: TGTGCCAGCAGTGACCAGCGTATTATGAACACTGAAGCTTTCTTT. The encoded protein is CASSDQRIMNTEAFF.

This clone was picked up many times. J is TRBJ2-7 and V is TRBV25-1; weak D call: TRBD2 (5 bases). The CDR3 loop spans 13 amino acids. Germline lookup yields CDR1 MGHDK and CDR2 SYGVNS. V was pared by 4 bases and J by 3 bases, with 10 bases between. DNA for the CDR3: TGTGCCAGCAGTGCATACGGGGTCTACGAGCAGTACTTC. Protein product: CASSAYGVYEQYF.

V is TRBV7-8 and J is TRBJ2-1; D is unresolved. V gave up 7 bases and J gave up 9 bases, with 19 bases separating them. The CDR3 is 14 residues long. Looked up from germline, CDR1 is SGHVS and CDR2 is FQNEAQ. CDR3 loop: CASTTALGYAEQFF. CDR3 bases: TGTGCCAGCACCACGGCTCTAGGCTACGCTGAGCAGTTCTTC.

In regard to this clone: The same CDR3 is also encoded by other DNA sequences in this sample. This chain uses TRBV4-3 with TRBJ2-5; 10 positions match TRBD2. CDR1 and CDR2 (germline): LGHNA, YSLEER. CDR3 length: 16 residues. With V trimmed by 1 base and J by 4 bases, 6 bases remained unmatched. CDR3 nucleotides: TGCGCCAGCAGCCAAGGGCTAGCGGGGGCGGGAGAGACCCAGTACTTC. This codes for CASSQGLAGAGETQYF.

The CDR3 DNA follows: TGTGCCAGCAGCCAAGCCCTTCTTAGCGGGAGGTACAATGAGCAGTTCTTC. Residues: CASSQALLSGRYNEQFF. J is TRBJ2-1 and V is TRBV4-2; 10 nucleotides agree with TRBD2. This CDR3 comprises 17 residues. The J segment lost 4 bases and the V segment lost 1 base, leaving 7 bases of the junction unmatched. Germline CDR1 LGHNA, CDR2 YNFKEQ.

The chain recombines TRBV5-1 with TRBJ1-2; TRBD1 agrees at 7 bases. The CDR3 runs 15 residues. The germline V gene encodes CDR1 SGHRS and CDR2 YFSETQ. Losses at the gene ends were 4 bases for V and 7 bases for J; bases not matched to a gene: 13. The CDR3 loop is CASSPLPDRDGGYTF. DNA for the CDR3: TGCGCCAGCAGCCCCCTTCCCGACAGGGACGGTGGCTACACCTTC.

The chain couples TRBV28 to TRBJ2-1; no clear D gene. CDR1 and CDR2 (germline): MDHEN, SYDVKM. V lost 7 bases and J 2 bases, leaving 18 bases between the germline ends. The length of the CDR3 is 16 residues. CDR3 sequence reads: CASTPWSGKAYNEQFF. In DNA, the CDR3 is TGTGCCAGCACCCCTTGGAGTGGCAAAGCCTACAATGAGCAGTTCTTC. Full variable domain (rest looked up from reference TRBV28 and TRBJ2-1): DVKVTQSSRYLVKRTGEKVFLECVQDMDHENMFWYRQDPGLGLRLIYFSYDVKMKEKGDIPEGYSVSREKKERFSLILESASTNQTSMYLCASTPWSGKAYNEQFFGPGTRLTVL.

This chain connects TRBV6-2 or TRBV6-3 to TRBJ1-2; D perhaps matches TRBD1 (6 bases). Germline CDR1 and CDR2: MNHEY and SVGEGT. The V and J ends lost 0 bases and 4 bases respectively, with 9 bases between them. The CDR3 totals 14 residues. The CDR3 DNA sequence: TGTGCCAGCAGTTACTCGAGGGGGAGCTATGGCTACACCTTC. Translated: CASSYSRGSYGYTF.

V usage is TRBV2 and J usage is TRBJ2-2; 7 bases agree with TRBD1. Germline lookup yields CDR1 SNHLY and CDR2 FYNNEI. With 1 base clipped from V and 1 base from J, the junction kept 0 bases outside the gene matches. This CDR3 is built from 15 residues. The CDR3 reads CASSEDRGNTGELFF. The CDR3 region has the DNA TGTGCCAGCAGTGAAGACAGGGGGAACACCGGGGAGCTGTTTTTT.

This clone was seen just once. The chain couples TRBV4-2 to TRBJ2-2; 7 bases are shared with TRBD2. The CDR3 is 18 amino acids. V was pared by 0 bases and J by 4 bases, with 11 bases of the junction left unmatched. CDR1 and CDR2 from the germline V gene are LGHNA and YNFKEQ. CDR3 in amino acids: CASSQDLIQRGTTGELFF. As DNA, the CDR3 is TGTGCCAGCAGCCAAGATTTAATCCAGCGGGGAACCACCGGGGAGCTGTTTTTT.

The chain employs TRBV5-1 and TRBJ2-7; the match to TRBD2 covers 9 bases. CDR1 is SGHRS, CDR2 YFSETQ, per germline. The trim removed 4 bases at V and 2 bases at J, leaving 7 bases unmatched. The length of the CDR3 is 15 residues. The CDR3 protein is CASSGRTSEAYEQYF. In DNA, the CDR3 is TGCGCCAGCAGCGGGCGGACTAGCGAAGCCTACGAGCAGTACTTC. Full variable domain (missing parts from reference TRBV5-1 and TRBJ2-7): KAGVTQTPRYLIKTRGQQVTLSCSPISGHRSVSWYQQTPGQGLQFLFEYFSETQRNKGNFPGRFSGRQFSNSRSEMNVSTLELGDSALYLCASSGRTSEAYEQYFGPGTRLTVT.

The chain is built from TRBV7-9 and TRBJ2-2; D is unclear. Germline V CDR1 and CDR2: SEHNR, FQNEAQ (reference sequence). This CDR3 region has 16 residues. The V and J ends lost 1 base and 6 bases respectively, with 15 bases between them. The chain's CDR3 is CASSLGGTAAAGELFF. In DNA, the CDR3 is TGTGCCAGCAGCTTAGGAGGCACGGCCGCTGCCGGGGAGCTGTTTTTT.

This chain joins TRBV30 and TRBJ1-2, with 11 bases identical to TRBD1. J gave up 2 bases and V 3 bases, and 8 bases lay outside the gene matches. This CDR3 contains 16 residues. Germline assignment: CDR1 GTSNPN and CDR2 SVGIG (reference sequence). DNA for the CDR3: TGTGCCTGGAGGGAAATGAGGACAGGGGGCAACTATGGCTACACCTTC. This gives the protein CAWREMRTGGNYGYTF.

J is TRBJ2-3 and V is TRBV10-3; TRBD2 matches at 11 bases. V gave up 7 bases and J gave up 3 bases; unmatched junction bases: 6. In germline, CDR1 is ENHRY, CDR2 SYGVKD. This CDR3 contains 15 residues. The CDR3 here is CAITPRLAGTDTQYF. The CDR3 nucleotides read TGTGCCATCACCCCGAGACTAGCGGGAACAGATACGCAGTATTTT.

This clone appeared a single time. The CDR3 nucleotides are TGTGCCAGCAGCCCACTATTGGATAATGAGCAGTTCTTC. Encoded protein: CASSPLLDNEQFF. The chain carries TRBV12-3 or TRBV12-4 and TRBJ2-1; D uncertain. The CDR3 covers 13 residues. V was clipped by 6 bases and J by 7 bases, with 13 bases between them.

The chain uses TRBV28 and TRBJ1-1; the D gene is possibly TRBD1 (6 bases). The CDR3 is made up of 15 amino acids. Germline V gene data show CDR1 as MDHEN and CDR2 as SYDVKM. Trimming stripped 5 bases from V and 4 bases from J, with 17 bases between. CDR3 residues: CASSRDTGWGTEAFF. DNA for the CDR3: TGTGCCAGCAGTCGCGATACAGGGTGGGGCACTGAAGCTTTCTTT.